This TCR beta chain was found in a study of T-cell reconstitution after alpha-beta-depleted transplantation in children. General observations from the study: Counts and diversity of T cells one year after transplant came mostly from newly produced T cells. Alpha-beta T cells present about two months after transplant were reported to originate from several hundred expanded graft clones.

V lost 4 bases, J lost 4 bases, and 1 base stayed unmatched. The CDR3 has 13 residues. Germline V lookup: CDR1 DFQATT, CDR2 SNEGSKA (reference sequence). Using unique molecular identifiers, the investigators prepared the TCRbeta library. TCRdb re-called the PCR reads with MiXCR, one entry per CDR3 protein. The sample has 550,000 to 600,000 distinct CDR3 sequences, under 25% seen once; the top ten hold less than 15%. This clonotype was found many times. Its antigen is not identified. This sequence was found in a boy younger than two who had a stem cell transplant for acute myeloid leukemia, so the T cells may come from the graft donor. This chain joins TRBV20-1 and TRBJ2-5; 12 nucleotides align to TRBD2. The starting material was PBMCs, mostly from graft donor cells, obtained 360 days after TCRalphabeta/CD19-depleted stem cell transplant. The CDR3 reads CSATSGGGETQYF. The CDR3 DNA follows: TGCAGTGCTACTAGCGGGGGGGGAGAGACCCAGTACTTC.